This is a list of T cell receptor beta chains from one sample in a study of T-cell memory formation after mild COVID-19. One entry per CDR3 protein results from TCRdb running MiXCR on the 5' RACE reads. The data hold roughly 620,000 distinct CDR3 sequences, with more than 15% observed a single time. Input material: PBMCs or a T cell subset sorted from them (not recorded which). All receptors come from an adult woman who had mild COVID-19 (a few samples of this study predate the infection). Cell type and time point are not known. The CDR3 runs from the conserved cysteine through the conserved F or W. The D gene is left open where the match is weak. Some rows mark clone size as missing; the rest say once, few, many or name a class of expanded clone.

d_gene	abundance	v_gene	j_gene	CDR3nt	CDR3aa
NA	many	TRBV7-3	TRBJ1-2	TGTGCCAGCAGCTTAACTACCGGGCCCGGGCATGGCTACACCTTC	CASSLTTGPGHGYTF
NA	many	TRBV3-1	TRBJ2-3	TGTGCCAGCAGCCGGATTCGGACAGATACGCAGTATTTT	CASSRIRTDTQYF
NA	NA	TRBV6-6	TRBJ2-2	TGTGCCAGCAGTTACTCGGGGAACGGGGAGCTGTTTTTT	CASSYSGNGELFF
TRBD1	few	TRBV7-2	TRBJ1-5	TGTGCCAGCAGTCTGGGGACAGGCGGACTGCCCCAGCATTTT	CASSLGTGGLPQHF
TRBD1	NA	TRBV7-9	TRBJ2-7	TGTGCCAGCAGCTTAGCGCCACAGGGGGCCACCTACGAGCAGTACTTC	CASSLAPQGATYEQYF
NA	many	TRBV7-2	TRBJ2-2	TGTGCCAGCAGTCGCACGAACACCGGGGAGCTGTTTTTT	CASSRTNTGELFF
TRBD1	few	TRBV12-3/TRBV12-4	TRBJ2-7	TGTGCCAGCAGCTCCCGGGACAGGGGAAACGAGCAGTACTTC	CASSSRDRGNEQYF
TRBD2	few	TRBV20-1	TRBJ2-2	TGCAGTGCTACCCAACCGACTAGCGGGAGGGCCGGGGAGCTGTTTTTT	CSATQPTSGRAGELFF
TRBD2	few	TRBV20-1	TRBJ2-7	TGCAGTGCTAGAGGAAGGGGACTAGAAGGCGCGGTAACCTACGAGCAGTACTTC	CSARGRGLEGAVTYEQYF
TRBD1	NA	TRBV29-1	TRBJ2-7	TGCAGCGTTAAAGGGGGACAGTCCACCTCCGAGCAGTACTTC	CSVKGGQSTSEQYF
NA	few	TRBV7-2	TRBJ2-5	TGTGCCAGCACCCCTTCGCGGGAAGAGACCCAGTACTTC	CASTPSREETQYF
TRBD2	many	TRBV28	TRBJ2-5	TGTGCCAGCAGTCTTATGGGGGCGGCGGGAGGGCCCCAAGAGACCCAGTACTTC	CASSLMGAAGGPQETQYF
NA	few	TRBV5-1	TRBJ2-1	TGCGCCAGCAGCTGGGGCCGGGCCGCCGTTGAGCAGTTCTTC	CASSWGRAAVEQFF
TRBD1	NA	TRBV27	TRBJ2-5	TGTGCCAGCAGTTCGACACCGGGACAGGGGGCCTACGAGACCCAGTACTTC	CASSSTPGQGAYETQYF
NA	NA	TRBV28	TRBJ2-4	TGTGCCAGCAGTTTACAAGCAGGGCCCCAGTACTTC	CASSLQAGPQYF
NA	NA	TRBV7-9	TRBJ1-1	TGTGCCAGCAGCCCTCGGGAGGGGACGAACACTGAAGCTTTCTTT	CASSPREGTNTEAFF
TRBD2	NA	TRBV20-1	TRBJ2-3	TGCAGTTGGACTAGCGGGGATTGGAACACAGATACGCAGTATTTT	CSWTSGDWNTDTQYF
TRBD2	NA	TRBV18	TRBJ2-3	TGTGCCAGCTCACCTCTAGGGACTAGCGGGGACGCGCAGTATTTT	CASSPLGTSGDAQYF
NA	few	TRBV5-8	TRBJ2-4	TGTGCCAGCAGCTCGGCCCGGGCTCCGGGGGCCAAAAACATTCAGTACTTC	CASSSARAPGAKNIQYF
NA	NA	TRBV19	TRBJ2-7	TGTGCCAGTAGTATAGGGAACGAGCAGTACTTC	CASSIGNEQYF
NA	few	TRBV6-4	TRBJ2-7	TGTGCCAGCCCCTCCCGGCCCCCTAGAGAGCAGTACTTC	CASPSRPPREQYF
NA	NA	TRBV6-1	TRBJ1-5	TGTGCCAGCAGTGAAAGGGGGACACTCCATCAGCCCCAGCATTTT	CASSERGTLHQPQHF
NA	NA	TRBV20-1	TRBJ2-7	TGCAGTGCTACCAGGACAAGCCTCGGCTCCTACGAGCAGTACTTC	CSATRTSLGSYEQYF
NA	NA	TRBV6-6	TRBJ1-2	TGTGCCAGCAGTTACCTAGCGTCGGGGGACGGCTACACCTTC	CASSYLASGDGYTF
NA	few	TRBV10-3	TRBJ1-1	TGTGCCATCAGTGAGTCCTGGGGGTCTGAAGCTTTCTTT	CAISESWGSEAFF
NA	NA	TRBV6-2/TRBV6-3	TRBJ1-5	TGTGCCAGCAGTTCCCGGACCCGGGCCCAGCCCCAGCATTTT	CASSSRTRAQPQHF
TRBD2	NA	TRBV27	TRBJ2-5	TGTGCCAGCAGTACACCAAGGACTAGCCAAGAGACCCAGTACTTC	CASSTPRTSQETQYF
NA	NA	TRBV6-6	TRBJ2-3	TGTGCCAGCAGTTTTAACAGGGGCACAGATACGCAGTATTTT	CASSFNRGTDTQYF
TRBD2	few	TRBV6-2/TRBV6-3	TRBJ2-1	TGTGCCAGCAGACCACTAGCGGGAGGTGGTAATGAGCAGTTCTTC	CASRPLAGGGNEQFF
NA	NA	TRBV20-1	TRBJ1-2	TGCAGTGTCAGCAACCGGGACGGAAAGTATGGCTACACCTTC	CSVSNRDGKYGYTF
TRBD1	many	TRBV12-3/TRBV12-4	TRBJ2-5	TGTGCCAGCAGTCCCGACAGGGGTGGAGAGACCCAGTACTTC	CASSPDRGGETQYF
TRBD1	NA	TRBV5-1	TRBJ1-1	TGCGCCAGCAGCTTGGAGGGGACAGCGAACACTGAAGCTTTCTTT	CASSLEGTANTEAFF
NA	NA	TRBV2	TRBJ1-1	TGTGCCAGTCTATTCGGGGGCAGGGTTACTGAAGCTTTCTTT	CASLFGGRVTEAFF
NA	NA	TRBV4-1	TRBJ1-2	TGCGCCAGCAGCCAATACGTAGGGGGGTCTAACTATGGCTACACCTTC	CASSQYVGGSNYGYTF
TRBD2	few	TRBV7-3	TRBJ2-3	TGTGCCAGCAGCTTAACCGCTAGCGGGAGCGATACGCAGTATTTT	CASSLTASGSDTQYF
NA	NA	TRBV30	TRBJ1-1	TGTGCCTTCAAAGGGTTCACTGAAGCTTTCTTT	CAFKGFTEAFF
TRBD2	few	TRBV29-1	TRBJ2-1	TGCAGCGTTGAAGAGCTAGTCCAGGGACTAGCGGGAGGGTATGAGCAGTTCTTC	CSVEELVQGLAGGYEQFF
NA	NA	TRBV6-6	TRBJ1-1	TGTGCCAGCAGCCCAAAGCCAGGCCCTAAGAACACTGAAGCTTTCTTT	CASSPKPGPKNTEAFF
NA	few	TRBV7-9	TRBJ2-7	TGTGCCAGCAGCTTAGCCGTCCAACCCACGGAGCAGTACTTC	CASSLAVQPTEQYF
NA	NA	TRBV12-3/TRBV12-4	TRBJ2-4	TGTGCCAGCAGTGGGGCAACCTCCCTAGCCAAAAACATTCAGTACTTC	CASSGATSLAKNIQYF
NA	NA	TRBV12-3/TRBV12-4	TRBJ1-5	TGTGCCAGCAGCTTAGCACCGGGCGGGCAGCCCCAGCATTTT	CASSLAPGGQPQHF
TRBD1	NA	TRBV7-6	TRBJ1-1	TGTGCCAGCAGCTTATCCGCGACAGGGAGTACTGAAGCTTTCTTT	CASSLSATGSTEAFF
NA	NA	TRBV29-1	TRBJ1-3	TGCAGCGCGATCTCTGGAAACACCATATATTTT	CSAISGNTIYF
NA	NA	TRBV18	TRBJ2-7	TGTGCCAGCTCACCAGGAAGGGGCGGGAAGGGATCATACGAGCAGTACTTC	CASSPGRGGKGSYEQYF
NA	NA	TRBV4-3	TRBJ2-1	TGCGCCAGCAGCCAAGATCCCTTCGGCGGCAATGAGCAGTTCTTC	CASSQDPFGGNEQFF
NA	few	TRBV11-2	TRBJ2-2	TGTGCCAGCAGCTTACGGACGGTCGGGGAGCTGTTTTTT	CASSLRTVGELFF
NA	NA	TRBV4-3	TRBJ2-1	TGCGCCAGCAGCCAAGATTCAGCCCATGAGCAGTTCTTC	CASSQDSAHEQFF
TRBD2	NA	TRBV20-1	TRBJ2-7	TGCAGTGCTAGAGCATCGTCAGGGACTAGCGGGATCTACGAGCAGTACTTC	CSARASSGTSGIYEQYF
TRBD2	few	TRBV15	TRBJ2-1	TGTGCCACCAGCAGAGATCATGCTAGCGGGAGTGGTTACAATGAGCAGTTCTTC	CATSRDHASGSGYNEQFF
TRBD1	NA	TRBV7-9	TRBJ2-7	TGTGCCAGCAGCTTTGGGACAGAACGGGACGAGCAGTACTTC	CASSFGTERDEQYF